This T cell receptor beta chain derives from a study of T cells expressing NK-cell markers. The V gene's germline CDR1 is SQVTM and CDR2 ANQGSEA. The CDR3 spans 13 residues. Reanalyzing the 5' RACE reads, TCRdb keeps one entry per CDR3 protein, without DNA. There are about 21,000 distinct CDR3 sequences in the sample, with 58% held by the top ten. The sample was blood T cells: a sorted CD56 or NKG2C T cell subset, CD4+ or CD8+ T cells, or bulk PBMC T cells (not recorded which). V is TRBV29-1 and J is TRBJ2-1; TCRdb's assignment of TRBD2 cannot be checked, as there is no DNA. The TCR comes from a man aged 18-75 years in good health. CDR3 amino acids: CSSGTSGSREQFF.